The 17 T cell receptor beta chains below all came from one sample that was sequenced in a study of spatial heterogeneity in lung cancer. TCRdb re-called the 5' RACE reads through MiXCR, storing one row per CDR3 protein. Seen here are 8,000 to 9,000 distinct CDR3 sequences, approximately 5% observed once, and the top ten hold over 25%. The sample's time point: sample taken at primary tumor resection. Whole RNA was taken from tumor, nontumor lung or frozen PBMC; it was then sequenced unsorted. The sample in question was PBMCs, obtained at surgery. The receptor set was obtained from a male donor with early-stage non-small cell lung cancer.

Judged by abundance, this clonotype is medium-sized. In a library made to pick up alpha chains, this beta chain is a stray read with a size that means little. The chain couples TRBV28 to TRBJ1-5; 8 bases fit TRBD1. CDR3 size: 13 residues. Germline values: CDR1 MDHEN, CDR2 SYDVKM. V trimming: 6 bases; J trimming: 4 bases; junction bases outside the gene matches: 2. The CDR3 sequence is CASRWTGNQPQHF. The DNA of the CDR3 is TGTGCCAGCAGGTGGACAGGGAATCAGCCCCAGCATTTT.

This clonotype was seen repeatedly, ten times or more. The library was prepared for alpha chains; this beta chain is a stray read, so its frequency means little. The chain employs TRBV5-6 and TRBJ1-2, with a tentative D call TRBD1 (5 bases). Per germline, CDR1 SGHDT and CDR2 YYEEEE. V lost 1 base, J lost 3 bases, and 10 bases lay in between. This CDR3 spans 14 amino acids. CDR3 region: CASSLFRGHYGYTF. CDR3 DNA sequence: TGTGCCAGCAGCTTGTTTAGGGGACACTATGGCTACACCTTC.

This clonotype ranks as medium-sized (0.01 to 0.1%). This beta chain is a stray read from a library made for alpha chains; its abundance is not meaningful. J is TRBJ1-5 and V is TRBV28, with 7 bases identical to TRBD1. This CDR3 spans 14 amino acids. The germline V gene has CDR1 MDHEN and CDR2 SYDVKM. Trimming cost V 4 bases and J 6 bases; bases outside gene matches: 6. The CDR3 protein is CASSSIQGSQPQHF. The CDR3 region has the DNA TGTGCCAGCAGTTCAATACAGGGGTCTCAGCCCCAGCATTTT.

This clonotype was seen repeatedly, ten times or more. This beta chain was picked up by a library intended for alpha chains and is off target, so its count carries little meaning. The chain carries TRBV3-1 and TRBJ2-2; no firm D call. Germline assignment: CDR1 LGHDT and CDR2 YNNKEL (reference sequence). With 0 bases removed from V and 7 bases from J, the gap between germline ends came to 6 bases. The CDR3 sequence is 13 residues long. The CDR3 reads CASSQELSGELFF. The DNA for the CDR3 is TGTGCCAGCAGCCAAGAATTGAGCGGGGAGCTGTTTTTT.

There are many counts of this clonotype. This beta chain is a stray read from a library made for alpha chains; its abundance is not meaningful. The chain joins TRBV5-6 to TRBJ2-3, with 7 positions matching TRBD1. The CDR3 totals 13 residues. Germline V gene lookup returns CDR1 SGHDT and CDR2 YYEEEE. J gave up 4 bases and V 7 bases, and 6 bases lay outside the gene matches. CDR3 DNA sequence: TGTGCCAGCGGCCGACAGGGCCCAGATACGCAGTATTTT. Its protein product is CASGRQGPDTQYF.

This clonotype was found many times. This beta chain is a stray read from a library made for alpha chains; its abundance is not meaningful. The V and J genes are TRBV20-1 and TRBJ2-3, with D possibly TRBD2 on 5 matching bases. Trimming removed 5 bases from V and 6 bases from J, with 21 bases in between. The CDR3 is 15 residues long. Per the germline V gene, CDR1 is DFQATT and CDR2 is SNEGSKA (reference sequence). CDR3 residues: CSADPRAPRVDTQYF. As DNA, the CDR3 is TGCAGTGCTGACCCGCGGGCCCCGCGTGTCGATACGCAGTATTTT.

This clonotype counts as medium-sized (0.01 to 0.1%). This beta chain is a stray sequence in a library constructed for alpha chains; its clone size is not meaningful. The chain uses TRBV5-1 and TRBJ2-1; D perhaps matches TRBD1 (5 bases). The CDR3 totals 16 residues. Germline-derived CDR1 and CDR2 are SGHRS and YFSETQ. V gave up 0 bases and J gave up 7 bases, with 17 bases separating them. CDR3 sequence: CASSLVWTKRANEQFF. DNA of the CDR3: TGCGCCAGCAGCTTGGTTTGGACAAAGCGCGCAAATGAGCAGTTCTTC.

This clonotype showed up just a few times. Within a library made for alpha chains, this beta chain is off target, and its count is uninformative. The chain joins TRBV6-5 to TRBJ2-5; 15 nucleotides match TRBD2. The germline CDR1 and CDR2 sequences are MNHEY and SVGAGI. The CDR3 is 19 residues long. V shed 4 bases, J shed 7 bases, and the junction held 16 bases outside the gene matches. The CDR3: CASSLLRTSGGALPWTQYF. The CDR3 DNA is TGTGCCAGCAGTTTACTGAGGACTAGCGGGGGGGCGCTCCCATGGACCCAGTACTTC.

The sample holds many counts of this clonotype. In a library made to pick up alpha chains, this beta chain is a stray read with a size that means little. This rearrangement joins TRBV5-6 to TRBJ2-2; TRBD1 matches 9 bases. Germline values: CDR1 SGHDT, CDR2 YYEEEE. The CDR3 has 16 residues. J lost 4 bases, V lost 4 bases, and 8 bases had no gene match. Here the CDR3 DNA reads TGTGCCAGCAGCCCAGGGACAGGGACGGCCACCGGGGAGCTGTTTTTT. This sequence encodes CASSPGTGTATGELFF.

This clonotype is deemed medium-sized (0.01 to 0.1%). This beta chain is off target for a library built for alpha chains, so its abundance means little. The chain is built from TRBV29-1 and TRBJ1-1, with a tentative D call TRBD1 (6 bases). V was cut by 7 bases and J by 5 bases, with 14 bases left in between. The germline V gene has CDR1 SQVTM and CDR2 ANQGSEA. The CDR3 sequence is 12 residues long. Written as DNA, the CDR3 is TGCAGCGCTCACAGGGTAGGTACTGAAGCTTTCTTT. Amino acid sequence: CSAHRVGTEAFF.

In its sample, this clonotype is medium-sized. This beta chain turned up in a library designed for alpha chains; as an off-target read, its abundance says little. The gene calls are TRBV18 and TRBJ2-1; D might be TRBD1 or TRBD2, each matching 5 bases. Trimming removed 2 bases at V and 7 bases at J, with 21 bases between. The CDR3 runs to 17 residues. Germline-derived CDR1 and CDR2 are KGHSH and LQKENI. This CDR3 is CASSPGLGGLVVNEQFF. As DNA, the CDR3 is TGTGCCAGCTCACCAGGCCTTGGGGGTCTAGTAGTAAATGAGCAGTTCTTC.

This clonotype was seen ten or more times. This beta chain is a stray read from a library made for alpha chains; its abundance is not meaningful. V gene TRBV7-8 combines with J gene TRBJ2-5; D unresolved. Trimming shortened V by 5 bases and J by 1 base, and 8 bases separated the two germline ends. Germline loops: CDR1 SGHVS, CDR2 FQNEAQ. The CDR3 has 13 residues. CDR3 nucleotides: TGTGCCAGCAGCCCGGTCTTCCAAGAGACCCAGTACTTC. Translating it yields CASSPVFQETQYF.

This clonotype was seen a few times. The library was prepared for alpha chains; this beta chain is a stray read, so its frequency means little. The chain carries TRBV12-3 or TRBV12-4 and TRBJ1-2; maybe TRBD1 (5 bases). The CDR3 has 15 residues. Trimming cost V 6 bases and J 0 bases, with 14 bases left between them. The CDR3 DNA reads TGTGCCAGCAGCGACCGGGGGTACCCTAACTATGGCTACACCTTC. It specifies CASSDRGYPNYGYTF.

In its sample, this clonotype ranks as medium-sized (0.01 to 0.1%). Because the library targeted alpha chains, this beta chain is an off-target read whose size means little. The V and J genes are TRBV20-1 and TRBJ2-4; D gene unclear. V was cut by 3 bases and J by 0 bases, with 18 bases left in between. CDR3 length equals 17 residues. The V gene's germline CDR1 is DFQATT and CDR2 SNEGSKA (reference sequence). CDR3 bases: TGCAGTGCTAGTAGAGGCTCCGCAGCCTTAGCCAAAAACATTCAGTACTTC. Protein: CSASRGSAALAKNIQYF.

Ten or more counts support this clonotype. Within a library made for alpha chains, this beta chain is off target, and its count is uninformative. This chain joins TRBV20-1 and TRBJ1-6, with D perhaps matching TRBD1 (6 bases). CDR1 DFQATT and CDR2 SNEGSKA come from the germline V gene (reference sequence). CDR3 length: 15 amino acids. Trimming took 3 bases from V and 7 from J, leaving 16 bases between them. The CDR3 DNA reads as TGCAGTGCTAGGGCGGACAGTTCGGCCAATTCACCCCTCCACTTT. Encoded protein: CSARADSSANSPLHF.

The sample holds many counts of this clonotype. The library was built for alpha chains, so this beta chain is an off-target read and its size means little. The chain uses TRBV11-2 and TRBJ1-6; D not certain. CDR3 length: 15 residues. V was trimmed by 0 bases and J by 1 base, leaving 4 bases between them. CDR1 and CDR2 (germline): SGHAT, FQNNGV. CDR3 sequence: CASSLDPSYNSPLHF. The CDR3 coding sequence is TGTGCCAGCAGCTTAGATCCATCCTATAATTCACCCCTCCACTTT. The whole variable domain, filled in from reference TRBV11-2 and TRBJ1-6, reads EAGVAQSPRYKIIEKRQSVAFWCNPISGHATLYWYQQILGQGPKLLIQFQNNGVVDDSQLPKDRFSAERLKGVDSTLKIQPAKLEDSAVYLCASSLDPSYNSPLHFGNGTRLTVT.

Concerning this clonotype: In a library made to pick up alpha chains, this beta chain is a stray read with a size that means little. The rearrangement links TRBV15 to TRBJ1-1; D is unresolved. Trimming shortened V by 3 bases and J by 5 bases, and 10 bases separated the two germline ends. Germline CDR1 reads LNHNV; CDR2 reads YYDKDF (reference sequence). This CDR3 has 13 residues. The chain's CDR3 is CATSREKRTEAFF. The DNA for the CDR3 is TGTGCCACCAGCAGGGAAAAGCGAACTGAAGCTTTCTTT.